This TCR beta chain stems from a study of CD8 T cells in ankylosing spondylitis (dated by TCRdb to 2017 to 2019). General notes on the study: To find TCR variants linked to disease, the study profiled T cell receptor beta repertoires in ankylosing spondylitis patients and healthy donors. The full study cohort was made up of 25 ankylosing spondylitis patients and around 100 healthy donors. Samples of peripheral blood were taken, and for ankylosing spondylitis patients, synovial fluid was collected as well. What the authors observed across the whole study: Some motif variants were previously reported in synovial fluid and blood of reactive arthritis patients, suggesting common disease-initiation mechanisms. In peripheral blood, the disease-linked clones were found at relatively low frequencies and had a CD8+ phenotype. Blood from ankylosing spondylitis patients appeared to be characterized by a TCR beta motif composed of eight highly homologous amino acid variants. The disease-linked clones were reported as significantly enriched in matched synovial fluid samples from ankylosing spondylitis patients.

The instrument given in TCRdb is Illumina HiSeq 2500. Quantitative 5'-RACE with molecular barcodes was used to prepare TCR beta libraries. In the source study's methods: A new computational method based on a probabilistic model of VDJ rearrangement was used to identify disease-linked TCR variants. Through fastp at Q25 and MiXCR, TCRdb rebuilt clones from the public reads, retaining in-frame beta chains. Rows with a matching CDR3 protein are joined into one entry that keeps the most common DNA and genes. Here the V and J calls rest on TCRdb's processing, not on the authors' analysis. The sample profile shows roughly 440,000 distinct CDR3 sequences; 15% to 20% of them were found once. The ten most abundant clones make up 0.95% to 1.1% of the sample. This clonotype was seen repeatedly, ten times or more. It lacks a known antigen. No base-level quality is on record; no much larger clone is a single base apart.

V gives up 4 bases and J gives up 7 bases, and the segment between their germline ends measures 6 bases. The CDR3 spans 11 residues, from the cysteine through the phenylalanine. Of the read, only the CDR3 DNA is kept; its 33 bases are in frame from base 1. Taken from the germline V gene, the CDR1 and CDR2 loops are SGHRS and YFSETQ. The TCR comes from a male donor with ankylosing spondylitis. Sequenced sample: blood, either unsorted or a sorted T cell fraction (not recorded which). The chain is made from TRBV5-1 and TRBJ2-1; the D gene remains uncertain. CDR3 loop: CASSKENEQFF. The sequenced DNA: TGCGCCAGCAGCAAGGAGAATGAGCAGTTCTTC. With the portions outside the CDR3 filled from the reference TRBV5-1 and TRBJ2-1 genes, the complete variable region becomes KAGVTQTPRYLIKTRGQQVTLSCSPISGHRSVSWYQQTPGQGLQFLFEYFSETQRNKGNFPGRFSGRQFSNSRSEMNVSTLELGDSALYLCASSKENEQFFGPGTRLTVL.